The T cell receptor (beta chain) under discussion was sequenced for a study of OX40 agonist ivuxolimab in advanced cancers. TCRdb's table, derived via immunoSEQ multiplex PCR, lists solely in-frame clones and lacks some. The sample consists of about 88,000 clones, more than 80% of them appearing once. Trimming cost V 2 bases and J 1 base, with 6 bases left between them. This CDR3 is 14 amino acids long. In germline, CDR1 is SEHNR, CDR2 FQNEAQ (reference sequence). The clonotype originates from an adult with an advanced solid tumor such as melanoma, head and neck, liver or kidney cancer. This chain uses TRBV7-9 with TRBJ1-5, with unresolved D. The sequenced sample was CD4+ or CD8+ T cells sorted from blood, obtained in a trial of the OX40 agonist ivuxolimab. As DNA, the CDR3 is TGTGCCAGCAGCTTATCAAGGAGCAATCAGCCCCAGCATTTT. It yields the protein CASSLSRSNQPQHF. Combining the CDR3 with reference TRBV7-9 and TRBJ1-5 gives the whole variable domain DTGVSQNPRHKITKRGQNVTFRCDPISEHNRLYWYRQTLGQGPEFLTYFQNEAQLEKSRLLSDRFSAERPKGSFSTLEIQRTEQGDSAMYLCASSLSRSNQPQHFGDGTRLSIL.